A single sample gave rise to the 25 T cell receptor beta chains below, sequenced in a study of OX40 agonist ivuxolimab in advanced cancers. Produced via immunoSEQ multiplex PCR; TCRdb's table is partial and in-frame only. The data contain 63,000 or so clones, roughly 84% of them singletons. Sample: CD4+ or CD8+ T cells sorted from blood, taken in a trial of the OX40 agonist ivuxolimab. The receptor set was obtained from an adult with an advanced solid tumor such as melanoma, head and neck, liver or kidney cancer.

V usage is TRBV9 and J usage is TRBJ1-2; D is uncertain. Deletions cut 6 bases from V and 4 bases from J, with 16 bases between. The CDR3 spans 14 residues. Germline lookup yields CDR1 SGDLS and CDR2 YYNGEE. The CDR3 region has the DNA TGTGCCAGCACCCCAAGAGGAGGGATCTATGGCTACACCTTC. This sequence encodes CASTPRGGIYGYTF.

This clone was seen only once. The chain has TRBV28 and TRBJ1-3; possibly TRBD1 for D (6 bases). The CDR3 runs to 16 residues. Germline values: CDR1 MDHEN, CDR2 SYDVKM. Trimming took 6 bases from V and 0 from J, leaving 15 bases between them. CDR3 in amino acids: CASSIGGASSGNTIYF. CDR3 in DNA: TGTGCCAGCAGCATAGGGGGGGCAAGCTCTGGAAACACCATATATTTT.

The chain combines TRBV18 with TRBJ1-2, with 7 bases that match TRBD1. There are 16 residues in the CDR3. V trimming: 1 base; J trimming: 0 bases; junction bases outside the gene matches: 5. The V gene's germline CDR1 is KGHSH and CDR2 LQKENI. The DNA for the CDR3 is TGTGCCAGCTCACCACAAACAGGGGCCGCTAACTATGGCTACACCTTC. It encodes CASSPQTGAANYGYTF.

This CDR3 is CAISKQTSGSTDTQYF. The CDR3 DNA is TGTGCCATCAGTAAGCAGACTAGCGGGAGTACAGATACGCAGTATTTT. This chain connects TRBV10-3 to TRBJ2-3; 12 positions match TRBD2. J lost 3 bases, V lost 5 bases, and 6 bases had no gene match. The length of the CDR3 is 16 residues. The germline V gene has CDR1 ENHRY and CDR2 SYGVKD.

V is TRBV7-9 and J is TRBJ1-1; possible D gene TRBD1, 5 bases. V lost 3 bases and J lost 4, with 9 bases in between. The CDR3 extends over 13 amino acids. CDR1 and CDR2 (germline): SEHNR, FQNEAQ (reference sequence). The CDR3 reads CASSFRQFTEAFF. CDR3 in DNA: TGTGCCAGCAGCTTCAGACAGTTCACTGAAGCTTTCTTT.

The chain joins TRBV11-2 to TRBJ2-7, with D unclear. CDR3 length: 13 amino acids. V gave up 5 bases and J gave up 5 bases, with 13 bases separating them. CDR1 and CDR2 from the germline V gene are SGHAT and FQNNGV. Written as DNA, the CDR3 is TGTGCCAGCAGCCCCCGCGCAGGAGACGAGCAGTACTTC. Its protein product is CASSPRAGDEQYF.

The chain carries TRBV19 and TRBJ1-1; D gene uncertain. The germline V gene has CDR1 LNHDA and CDR2 SQIVND (reference sequence). CDR3 length equals 15 residues. Trimming removed 1 base from V and 4 bases from J, with 13 bases in between. The CDR3 sequence: CASSIGGSLSTEAFF. Written as DNA, the CDR3 is TGTGCCAGTAGTATAGGTGGGTCGTTATCCACTGAAGCTTTCTTT. Full variable domain (missing parts from reference TRBV19 and TRBJ1-1): DGGITQSPKYLFRKEGQNVTLSCEQNLNHDAMYWYRQDPGQGLRLIYYSQIVNDFQKGDIAEGYSVSREKKESFPLTVTSAQKNPTAFYLCASSIGGSLSTEAFFGQGTRLTVV.

This chain uses TRBV4-1 with TRBJ1-1; 8 bases agree with TRBD1. V lost 2 bases, J lost 4 bases, and 6 bases stayed unmatched. This CDR3 has 15 residues. The germline gives CDR1 MGHRA, CDR2 YSYEKL. CDR3 region: CASSQQDREGTEAFF. The CDR3 DNA reads as TGCGCCAGCAGCCAACAGGACAGGGAGGGCACTGAAGCTTTCTTT.

The rearrangement uses TRBV5-1 and TRBJ2-2; possible D gene TRBD1, 6 bases. CDR3 size: 15 residues. Germline loops: CDR1 SGHRS, CDR2 YFSETQ. The ends were cut back, 4 bases at V and 3 bases at J, with 13 bases in the middle. For the CDR3, the DNA is TGCGCCAGCAGCCCGCCGGGACACGACACCGGGGAGCTGTTTTTT. Protein product: CASSPPGHDTGELFF.

The V call is TRBV4-2, the J call TRBJ1-6; 9 nucleotides agree with TRBD1. In germline, CDR1 is LGHNA, CDR2 YNFKEQ. The V segment lost 4 bases and the J segment 5 bases; nucleotides outside the gene matches: 18. CDR3 length: 20 residues. The CDR3 nucleotides read TGTGCCAGCAGCCCTGAACCGGGACAGGGCCACCGATACAATAATTCACCCCTCCACTTT. Translation gives CASSPEPGQGHRYNNSPLHF.

The chain couples TRBV7-2 to TRBJ1-2; D might be TRBD1 (6 bases). CDR1 and CDR2 from the germline V gene are SGHTA and FQGNSA. The CDR3 runs 15 residues. V was trimmed by 5 bases and J by 5 bases, leaving 18 bases between them. Here the CDR3 DNA reads TGTGCCAGCAGCCAAGGACAGAACCCACCATATGGCTACACCTTC. Its translation is CASSQGQNPPYGYTF.

The CDR3 DNA is TGTGCCAGCACCGGGTTGACAAACTATGGCTACACCTTC. Its translation is CASTGLTNYGYTF. The chain is built from TRBV5-6 and TRBJ1-2; D unclear. This CDR3 has 13 residues. The ends were cut back, 6 bases at V and 2 bases at J, with 11 bases in the middle. Germline values: CDR1 SGHDT, CDR2 YYEEEE.

V and J are TRBV5-3 and TRBJ2-7; D gene uncertain. TRBV5-3 falls under the ORF class, with uncertain function. V was shortened by 3 bases and J by 4 bases, with 17 bases between the two germline ends. CDR3 length equals 15 residues. The CDR3 loop is CARSSVWAPLYEQYF. The DNA of the CDR3 is TGTGCCAGAAGCTCCGTCTGGGCCCCCTTATACGAGCAGTACTTC.

As for this clone: Other DNA sequences from this sample encode an identical CDR3 as well. This chain joins TRBV7-9 and TRBJ1-3; TRBD1 is a possible D gene (6 bases). The CDR3 totals 15 residues. The germline V gene encodes CDR1 SEHNR and CDR2 FQNEAQ (reference sequence). The ends were cut back, 5 bases at V and 1 base at J, with 12 bases in the middle. This CDR3 is CASSLIGGSGNTIYF. CDR3 in DNA: TGTGCCAGCAGCCTTATAGGGGGATCTGGAAACACCATATATTTT. The whole variable domain, filled in from reference TRBV7-9 and TRBJ1-3, reads DTGVSQNPRHKITKRGQNVTFRCDPISEHNRLYWYRQTLGQGPEFLTYFQNEAQLEKSRLLSDRFSAERPKGSFSTLEIQRTEQGDSAMYLCASSLIGGSGNTIYFGEGSWLTVV.

The V and J genes are TRBV28 and TRBJ1-5; the D gene is possibly TRBD1 (5 bases). The CDR3 sequence is 15 residues long. CDR1 is MDHEN, CDR2 SYDVKM, per germline. V was pared by 6 bases and J by 1 base, with 13 bases between. CDR3 sequence reads: CASRGHAGSNQPQHF. CDR3 sequence (DNA): TGTGCCAGCAGAGGGCACGCAGGGAGCAATCAGCCCCAGCATTTT.

Only one count was recorded for this clone. The chain combines TRBV5-1 with TRBJ2-3; unclear D gene. This CDR3 is built from 14 residues. Germline values: CDR1 SGHRS, CDR2 YFSETQ. The V gene lost 3 bases and the J gene lost 2 bases, with 10 bases spanning the gap. CDR3: CASSSGMITDTQYF. CDR3 nucleotide sequence: TGCGCCAGCAGCTCGGGTATGATCACAGATACGCAGTATTTT. The whole variable domain, remainder taken from reference TRBV5-1 and TRBJ2-3, is KAGVTQTPRYLIKTRGQQVTLSCSPISGHRSVSWYQQTPGQGLQFLFEYFSETQRNKGNFPGRFSGRQFSNSRSEMNVSTLELGDSALYLCASSSGMITDTQYFGPGTRLTVL.

The V and J genes are TRBV4-1 and TRBJ2-4; 7 bases are shared with TRBD1. This CDR3 region has 15 residues. CDR1 and CDR2 (germline): MGHRA, YSYEKL. The ends lost 4 bases at V and 3 bases at J; junction bases unmatched: 6. The CDR3 sequence is CASSPTGALKNIQYF. The CDR3 DNA reads TGCGCCAGCAGCCCTACAGGGGCGCTCAAAAACATTCAGTACTTC.

This chain joins TRBV28 and TRBJ1-5; 8 bases match TRBD1. J was trimmed by 5 bases and V by 7 bases; bases with no gene match: 16. CDR1 and CDR2 from the germline V gene are MDHEN and SYDVKM. The CDR3 covers 17 residues. The CDR3 DNA follows: TGTGCCAGCATCCCAGGGGGGGCAGGGGGCGACCATCAGCCCCAGCATTTT. Protein: CASIPGGAGGDHQPQHF.

The rearrangement links TRBV10-1 to TRBJ2-1, with D uncertain. Germline V gene sequence: CDR1 WNHNN, CDR2 SYGVQD (reference sequence). The CDR3 is 17 amino acids. V was trimmed by 6 bases and J by 0 bases, leaving 18 bases between them. CDR3 coding DNA: TGCGCCAGCAGCGAAATGGGTCCGGAGAGCTCCTACAATGAGCAGTTCTTC. Its translation is CASSEMGPESSYNEQFF.

The rearrangement joins TRBV29-1 to TRBJ1-2; no firm D call. The germline gives CDR1 SQVTM, CDR2 ANQGSEA. The CDR3 runs to 12 residues. V lost 4 bases, J lost 8 bases, and 14 bases lay in between. Written as DNA, the CDR3 is TGCAGCGTTGTCGGCGGTGAGGTAGGCTACACCTTC. Translated: CSVVGGEVGYTF.

The V gene is TRBV28, the J gene TRBJ2-5; D unclear. The CDR3 loop spans 14 amino acids. Germline V gene lookup returns CDR1 MDHEN and CDR2 SYDVKM. V gave up 6 bases and J gave up 2 bases, with 13 bases separating them. This CDR3 is CASRPEQLQETQYF. CDR3 in DNA: TGTGCCAGCAGGCCGGAGCAGTTACAAGAGACCCAGTACTTC.

The chain links TRBV7-2 to TRBJ1-4; 7 positions match TRBD1. V shed 5 bases, J shed 7 bases, and the junction held 4 bases outside the gene matches. There are 13 residues in the CDR3. Per germline, CDR1 SGHTA and CDR2 FQGNSA. CDR3 residues: CASSPNRGEKLFF. The CDR3 DNA is TGTGCCAGCAGCCCAAACAGGGGTGAAAAACTGTTTTTT.

The chain combines TRBV11-2 with TRBJ2-1, with D perhaps TRBD1 (5 bases). V shed 0 bases and J shed 8 bases, with 11 bases lying between them. CDR3 length equals 14 residues. CDR1 is SGHAT and CDR2 is FQNNGV in the germline V gene. CDR3: CASSLDGQGYEQFF. The DNA for the CDR3 is TGTGCCAGCAGCTTAGATGGGCAGGGATATGAGCAGTTCTTC.

V usage is TRBV7-2 and J usage is TRBJ2-3; D is possibly TRBD1 or TRBD2 (6 bases each). The CDR3 is 13 amino acids. The germline gives CDR1 SGHTA, CDR2 FQGNSA. V lost 5 bases to trimming and J lost 5 bases, with 11 bases between them. Written as DNA, the CDR3 is TGTGCCAGCAGCGCAAAGGGGGGAGATACGCAGTATTTT. This translates into CASSAKGGDTQYF.

V usage is TRBV19 and J usage is TRBJ1-4; D is unresolved. The germline V gene has CDR1 LNHDA and CDR2 SQIVND (reference sequence). The CDR3 extends over 15 amino acids. Trimming removed 7 bases at V and 5 bases at J, with 17 bases between. The CDR3 sequence is CASTEWATSNEKLFF. The CDR3 bases are TGTGCCAGTACCGAATGGGCAACCTCAAATGAAAAACTGTTTTTT.